This T cell receptor beta chain was obtained from a study of OX40 agonist ivuxolimab in advanced cancers. Data came from immunoSEQ multiplex PCR; TCRdb stores just in-frame clones and leaves some out. The data hold roughly 65,000 clones, with about 86% observed a single time. Germline CDR1 reads SGHAT; CDR2 reads FQNNGV. The CDR3 runs 16 residues. V was shortened by 1 base and J by 1 base, with 13 bases between the two germline ends. Study results and limitations: Clones of CD4+ and CD8+ blood T cells grew by week 6 at doses of 0.1 to 3.0 mg/kg.

In the case of this clone: What it recognizes is unknown.

V and J are TRBV11-2 and TRBJ1-2, with D maybe TRBD1 (6 bases). The source of this sequence is an adult with an advanced solid tumor such as melanoma, head and neck, liver or kidney cancer. This specimen was CD4+ or CD8+ T cells sorted from blood, taken in a trial of the OX40 agonist ivuxolimab. The chain's CDR3 is CASSLVRGRLNYGYTF. DNA for the CDR3: TGTGCCAGCAGCTTAGTCCGGGGGCGACTTAACTATGGCTACACCTTC.